One T cell receptor beta chain is described in this entry. Its antigen is unidentified. Using its own MiXCR run on the reads, TCRdb lists one record per CDR3 protein. The profile shows 650,000 to 850,000 distinct CDR3 sequences, just under 30% of them singletons. The sample is drawn from a study of T cell repertoires in cytomegalovirus infection. The input for sequencing was cultured CD8+ T cells from PBMCs, taken from culture after CMV antigen stimulation. This sequence originates from a human donor in good health (CMV status not recorded). Some clones in this sample may be carry-over from other donors' samples.

The CDR3 protein is CSVSRGGEQFF. For the CDR3, the DNA is TGCAGTGTGTCGCGTGGGGGCGAGCAGTTCTTC. V gene TRBV20-1 combines with J gene TRBJ2-1; weak D call: TRBD1 (6 bases). Germline CDR1 is DFQATT and CDR2 is SNEGSKA (reference sequence). This CDR3 region has 11 residues. Trimming left V 7 bases short and J 10 bases short, with 14 bases between.